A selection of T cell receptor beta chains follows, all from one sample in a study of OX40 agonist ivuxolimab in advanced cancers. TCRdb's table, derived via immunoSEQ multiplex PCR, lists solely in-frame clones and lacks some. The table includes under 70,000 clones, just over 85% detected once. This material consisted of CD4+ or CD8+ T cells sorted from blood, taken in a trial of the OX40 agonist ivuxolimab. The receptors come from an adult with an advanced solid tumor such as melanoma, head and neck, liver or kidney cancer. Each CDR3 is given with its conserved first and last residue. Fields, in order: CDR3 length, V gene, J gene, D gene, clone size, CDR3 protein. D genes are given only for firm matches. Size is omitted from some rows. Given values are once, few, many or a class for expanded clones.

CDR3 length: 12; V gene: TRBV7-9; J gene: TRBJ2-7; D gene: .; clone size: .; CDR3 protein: CASSVGQSPQYF
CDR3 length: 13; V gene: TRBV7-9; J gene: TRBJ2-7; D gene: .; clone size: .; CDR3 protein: CASSGEVGYEQYF
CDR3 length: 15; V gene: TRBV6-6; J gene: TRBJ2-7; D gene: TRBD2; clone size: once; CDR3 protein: CASTRLAGPPEEQYF
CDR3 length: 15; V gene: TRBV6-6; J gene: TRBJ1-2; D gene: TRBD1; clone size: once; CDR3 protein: CASSQPDRAYYGYTF
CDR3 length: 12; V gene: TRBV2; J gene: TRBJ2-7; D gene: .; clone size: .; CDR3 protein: CASSESPYEQYF
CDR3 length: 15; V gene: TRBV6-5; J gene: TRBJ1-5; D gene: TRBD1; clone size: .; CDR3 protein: CASRRGTGPDQPQHF
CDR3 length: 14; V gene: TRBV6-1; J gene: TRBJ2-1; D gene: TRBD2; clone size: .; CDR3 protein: CASTLGLASDEQFF
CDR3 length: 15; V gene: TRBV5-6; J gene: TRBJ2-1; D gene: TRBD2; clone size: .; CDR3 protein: CASSGAGAAYNEQFF
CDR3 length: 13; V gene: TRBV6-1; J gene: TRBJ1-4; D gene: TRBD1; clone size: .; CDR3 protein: CASRNRGNEKLFF
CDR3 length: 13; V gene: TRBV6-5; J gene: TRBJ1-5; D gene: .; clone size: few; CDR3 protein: CASSEESNQPQHF
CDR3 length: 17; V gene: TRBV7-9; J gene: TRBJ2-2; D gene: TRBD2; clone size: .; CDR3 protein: CASSLGGTSGNTGELFF
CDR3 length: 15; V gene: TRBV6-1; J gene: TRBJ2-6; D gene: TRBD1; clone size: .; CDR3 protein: CASPDRDSGANVLTF
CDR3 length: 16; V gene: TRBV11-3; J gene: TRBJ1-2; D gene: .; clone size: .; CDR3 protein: CASSLPLPRGNYGYTF
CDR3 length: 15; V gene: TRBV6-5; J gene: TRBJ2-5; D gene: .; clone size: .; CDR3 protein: CASSYSSGPQETQYF
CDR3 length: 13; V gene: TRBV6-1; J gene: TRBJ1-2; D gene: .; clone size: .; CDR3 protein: CASSEAGKPGYTF
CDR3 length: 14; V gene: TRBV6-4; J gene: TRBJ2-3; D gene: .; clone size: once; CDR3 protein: CASSDSVGTDTQYF
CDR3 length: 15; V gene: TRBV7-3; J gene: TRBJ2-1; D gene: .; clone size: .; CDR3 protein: CASSGGPPSYNEQFF
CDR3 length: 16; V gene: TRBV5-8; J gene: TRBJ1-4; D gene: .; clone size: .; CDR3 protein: CASSLYIGPSNEKLFF
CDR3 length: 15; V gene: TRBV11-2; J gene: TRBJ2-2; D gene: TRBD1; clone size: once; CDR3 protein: CASSFWTGNTGELFF
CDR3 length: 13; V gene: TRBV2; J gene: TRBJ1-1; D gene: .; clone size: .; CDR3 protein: CASSRFGNTEAFF
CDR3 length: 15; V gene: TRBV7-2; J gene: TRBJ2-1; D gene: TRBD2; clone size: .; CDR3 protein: CASSPLAGVGNEQFF
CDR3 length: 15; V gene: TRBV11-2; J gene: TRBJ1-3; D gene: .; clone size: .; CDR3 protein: CASSLTDSSGNTIYF
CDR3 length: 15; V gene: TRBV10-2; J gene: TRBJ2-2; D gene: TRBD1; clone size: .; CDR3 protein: CASRRQGQDTGELFF
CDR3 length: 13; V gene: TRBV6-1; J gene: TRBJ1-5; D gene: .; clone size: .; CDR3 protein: CASREQRNQPQHF
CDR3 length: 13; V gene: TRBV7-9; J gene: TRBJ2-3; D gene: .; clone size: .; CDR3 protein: CASSLGGSDTQYF
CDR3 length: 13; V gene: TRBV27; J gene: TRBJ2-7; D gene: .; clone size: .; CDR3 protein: CASSMSGYYEQYF
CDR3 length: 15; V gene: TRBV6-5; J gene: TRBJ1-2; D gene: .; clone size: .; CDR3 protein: CASSYLRSRDYGYTF
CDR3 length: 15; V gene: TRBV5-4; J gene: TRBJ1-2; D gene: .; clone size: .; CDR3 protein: CASSLGTGSSYGYTF
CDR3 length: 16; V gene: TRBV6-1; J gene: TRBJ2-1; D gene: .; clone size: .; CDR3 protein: CASSETGVAGPGVQFF
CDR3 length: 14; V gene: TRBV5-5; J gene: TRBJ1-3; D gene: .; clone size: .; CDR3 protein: CASSLDGAGNTIYF
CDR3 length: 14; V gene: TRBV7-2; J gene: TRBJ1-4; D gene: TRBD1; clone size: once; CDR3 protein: CASSLGQGAEKLFF
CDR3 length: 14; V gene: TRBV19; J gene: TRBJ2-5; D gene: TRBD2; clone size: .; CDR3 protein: CASSTTSGRDGQYF
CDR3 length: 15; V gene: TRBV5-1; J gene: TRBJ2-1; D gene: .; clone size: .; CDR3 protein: CASSWTGGSYNEQFF
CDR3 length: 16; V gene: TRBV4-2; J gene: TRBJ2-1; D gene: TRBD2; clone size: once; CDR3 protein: CASSQPLAGRGHEQFF
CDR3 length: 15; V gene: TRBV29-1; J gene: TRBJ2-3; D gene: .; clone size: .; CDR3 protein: CSVGVRGLSTDTQYF
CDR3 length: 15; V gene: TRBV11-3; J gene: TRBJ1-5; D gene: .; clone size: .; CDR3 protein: CASSLSGESNQPQHF
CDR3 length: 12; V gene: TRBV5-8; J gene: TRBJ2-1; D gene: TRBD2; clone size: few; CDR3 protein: CASSRTSTEQFF
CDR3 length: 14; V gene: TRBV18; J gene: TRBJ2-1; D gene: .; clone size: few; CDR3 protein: CATVRDPHYNEQFF
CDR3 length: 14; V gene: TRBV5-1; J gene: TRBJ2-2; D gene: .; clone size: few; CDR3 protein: CASSLVLEAGELFF
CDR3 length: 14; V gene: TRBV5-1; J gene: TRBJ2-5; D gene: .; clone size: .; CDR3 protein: CASSLGQIGETQYF
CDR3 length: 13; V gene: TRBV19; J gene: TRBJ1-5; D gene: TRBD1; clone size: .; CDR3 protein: CASTGQGNQPQHF
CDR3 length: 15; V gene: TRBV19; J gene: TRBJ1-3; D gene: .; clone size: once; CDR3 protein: CASSLASGPGNTIYF
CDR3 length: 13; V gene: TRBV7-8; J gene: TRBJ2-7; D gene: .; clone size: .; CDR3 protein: CASSRQASYEQYF